These 2 T cell receptor beta chains originate from one sample sequenced in a study of OX40 agonist ivuxolimab in advanced cancers. TCRdb's table, derived via immunoSEQ multiplex PCR, lists solely in-frame clones and lacks some. The sample holds roughly 6,100 clones; approximately 80% are singletons and the top ten take roughly an eighth. The sequencing here drew on CD4+ or CD8+ T cells sorted from blood, taken in a trial of the OX40 agonist ivuxolimab. These receptors originate from an adult with an advanced solid tumor such as melanoma, head and neck, liver or kidney cancer.

CDR3 region: CASKPGPSNQPQHF. The CDR3 coding sequence is TGTGCCAGCAAGCCGGGACCATCTAATCAGCCCCAGCATTTT. The chain couples TRBV27 to TRBJ1-5; a possible D gene is TRBD1 (5 bases). CDR1 MNHEY and CDR2 SMNVEV come from the germline V gene (reference sequence). V was shortened by 7 bases and J by 4 bases, with 14 bases between the two germline ends. There are 14 residues in the CDR3.

The rearrangement joins TRBV4-1 to TRBJ1-2; 8 bases are a match to TRBD1. This CDR3 has 16 amino acids. The V and J ends lost 1 base and 4 bases, in that order; junction bases with no gene match: 8. Germline CDR1 MGHRA, CDR2 YSYEKL. DNA of the CDR3: TGCGCCAGCAGCCAAGGGGACAGGATAAAAGGCTATGGCTACACCTTC. Protein sequence: CASSQGDRIKGYGYTF.